This is a list of T cell receptor beta chains from one sample in a study of cytomegalovirus exposure and HLA in healthy donors. The method was immunoSEQ multiplex PCR; TCRdb's version includes in-frame clones alone and lacks a portion of them. The repertoire includes about 120,000 clones, 74% of them detected once, and under 14% sits in the top ten. The sequencing sample was made of PBMCs. The receptors here all came from a woman in her fifties or sixties in good health and CMV-seropositive. The CDR3 runs from the conserved cysteine through the conserved F or W.

>TRBV4-3|TRBJ2-3
CASSQAIKAGGTDTQYF
>TRBV4-3|TRBJ2-1
CASSQILPGLGYNEQFF
>TRBV30|TRBJ1-4
CAWSLSGGTNEKLFF
>TRBV6-1|TRBJ2-2
CASSEPSGVTSGELFF
>TRBV7-6|TRBJ2-7
CASSPFARTGPYEQYF
>TRBV18|TRBJ1-1
CASSRGQGGVEAFF
>TRBV5-4|TRBJ1-1
CASSSYLLLDSPTEAFF
>TRBV28|TRBJ2-3
CASSLFGVGQGRRADTQYF
>TRBV13|TRBJ1-3
CASGAGRRPSGNTIYF
>TRBV2|TRBJ1-2
CASRDGGLSANYGYTF
>TRBV5-1|TRBJ2-2
CASSVTENTGELFF
>TRBV10-3|TRBJ2-7
CAISEGGGSYEQYF
>TRBV19|TRBJ2-7
CASSIAGGPYEQYF
>TRBV6-5|TRBJ2-5
CASSYGRGAQETQYF
>TRBV5-6|TRBJ1-1
CASSRGQLTNTEAFF
>TRBV18|TRBJ2-3
CASSLQGGTDTQYF
>TRBV25-1|TRBJ2-1
CASSETGDRVDEQFF
>TRBV18|TRBJ1-2
CASSPTAGTGIYGYTF
>TRBV7-9|TRBJ1-5
CASSLGGTNQPQHF
>TRBV28|TRBJ1-5
CASSLTGGHQPQHF
>TRBV29-1|TRBJ1-2
CSVVGGRGYTF
>TRBV12-5|TRBJ1-5
CASGSDPRLSVSNQPQHF
>TRBV19|TRBJ2-7
CASSIMGQGNEQYF
>TRBV30|TRBJ2-5
CAWDRVAVGETQYF
>TRBV18|TRBJ1-5
CASSPATTSNQPQHF
>TRBV5-4|TRBJ2-6
CASSFETGGSFGANVLTF
>TRBV6-5|TRBJ2-3
CASRTARSTDTQYF
>TRBV11-2|TRBJ1-4
CASSLESGGIGKLFF
>TRBV5-4|TRBJ2-2
CASSPNTGELFF
>TRBV19|TRBJ2-1
CASRTGTEPYNEQFF
>TRBV11-3|TRBJ2-7
CASSTRQGAHEQYF
>TRBV7-3|TRBJ2-7
CASSLLGGNDEQYF
>TRBV4-2|TRBJ2-1
CASSQGGLAGHNEQFF
>TRBV19|TRBJ2-2
CASNRVAGELFF
>TRBV7-2|TRBJ2-7
CASSLAPLAGVSGEQYF
>TRBV4-3|TRBJ1-5
CASSQAGNQPQHF
>TRBV28|TRBJ1-2
CASSFGIGGVGYTF
>TRBV14|TRBJ2-1
CASSQVVLKGTFDEQFF
>TRBV28|TRBJ2-2
CASRPKPGRDTGELFF
>TRBV4-1|TRBJ1-2
CASSQRDRVFLGYTF
>TRBV30|TRBJ1-4
CASGRDNEKLFF
>TRBV7-3|TRBJ2-2
CASSFVEAGELFF
>TRBV15|TRBJ2-7
CATSRRDSSYEQYF
>TRBV30|TRBJ2-3
CAWGAFDTQYF
>TRBV6-5|TRBJ2-7
CASRQRAAGSYEQYF
>TRBV5-8|TRBJ2-2
CASSLMQGSNTGELFF
>TRBV28|TRBJ2-1
CASSSGQPSSYNEQFF
>TRBV4-3|TRBJ1-4
CASSHGTVEKLFF
>TRBV7-2|TRBJ2-5
CASSLGQGGATQYF
>TRBV19|TRBJ1-2
CASSEWTVPPGGYTF
>TRBV27|TRBJ2-7
CASSIGATYEQYF
>TRBV18|TRBJ1-1
CASSPPARNTEAFF
>TRBV7-9|TRBJ1-6
CASSLAPGSPLHF
>TRBV29-1|TRBJ2-7
CSVEEDRGYEQYF
>TRBV15|TRBJ1-4
CATSNSSGLAKKLFF
>TRBV28|TRBJ1-5
CARENRGVNQPQHF